The TCR beta chain described here comes from a study of monozygotic twins with inflammatory bowel disease. Study-level results: Whereas healthy co-twins had higher TCRbeta diversity (inverse Simpson), IBD patients had lower diversity. Distinguishing T cell subtypes was not possible.

Template switching introduced UMIs that contain a 6-nucleotide sample barcode. Each CDR3 protein gets one entry in TCRdb, which reprocessed the 5' RACE reads and gives no DNA. The sample's table shows approximately 160,000 distinct CDR3 sequences. Notes on this clonotype: The antigen is undetermined.

The CDR3 runs to 16 residues. Looked up from germline, CDR1 is SGHTA and CDR2 is FQGTGA. This clonotype originated in a human donor with ulcerative colitis or Crohn's disease, or a healthy co-twin of an affected twin (not recorded which). Sequenced material: blood. The chain carries TRBV7-3 and TRBJ2-1; TCRdb picks TRBD2, but there is no DNA to check that call. This CDR3 reads CASSLRLAGGYNEQFF.